Listed here is a single T cell receptor beta chain. Antigen specificity is unknown. This specimen belongs to a study of cytomegalovirus exposure and HLA in healthy donors. Looking at the study overall: Some 85 million unique TCRs, all from HLA-typed donors, were included in an early release of the data. Of some 410 genotyped donors, around 86% grouped in the Caucasian-associated ancestry cluster.

Findings of the study overall: Roughly uniform sequencing depth across donors was assumed, possibly incorrectly. A missense variant in DCLRE1C was later tied to TCR beta V- and J-gene trimming.

With V trimmed by 0 bases and J by 2 bases, 5 bases remained unmatched. The germline V gene encodes CDR1 SGHRS and CDR2 YFSETQ. The CDR3 is 16 amino acids. The study ran its PCR with 60 Vbeta and 13 Jbeta primers. Clones were read by immunoSEQ multiplex PCR, and TCRdb kept only the in-frame ones, dropping some. The table lists about 80,000 clones, 75% of them singletons. The source of this sequence is a woman aged 40 to 50 in good health and CMV-seronegative. The genes are TRBV5-1 and TRBJ2-3; 8 bases agree with TRBD1. The specimen sequenced was PBMCs. The CDR3 spells CASSLGPGGHTDTQYF. The CDR3 DNA sequence: TGCGCCAGCAGCTTGGGCCCAGGGGGCCACACAGATACGCAGTATTTT.